This T cell receptor (beta chain) originates from a study of blood T cell repertoires in COVID-19. About the research overall: From the United States, Italy and Spain came samples of acute and convalescent COVID-19.

In the study's own analysis: How many nucleated cells were present was estimated from reference gene primer amplification. Assay: immunoSEQ multiplex PCR; the TCRdb copy retains only in-frame clones and omits some. Clone size and V and J calls were adopted from that table, with D and trimming inferred from the DNA. Among about 70,000 clones, over 85% were seen once, and the ten largest hold just over 9%. The V and J ends lost 1 base and 9 bases respectively, with 22 bases between them. Germline CDR1 is LGHNT and CDR2 is FRNRAP. The CDR3 is 17 amino acids. The source material was peripheral blood. The origin of this receptor is a human donor in a cohort sampled during active COVID-19. The rearrangement joins TRBV12-5 to TRBJ2-1; TRBD2 is a possible D gene (6 bases). The CDR3 bases are TGTGCTAGTGGTTTGGCCCCAGGGTTTCGCGGGAACAGTGAGCAGTTCTTC. Encoded protein: CASGLAPGFRGNSEQFF. The complete variable domain, with remaining parts taken from reference TRBV12-5 and TRBJ2-1, reads DARVTQTPRHKVTEMGQEVTMRCQPILGHNTVFWYRQTMMQGLELLAYFRNRAPLDDSGMPKDRFSAEMPDATLATLKIQPSEPRDSAVYFCASGLAPGFRGNSEQFFGPGTRLTVL.